Sequencing of this T cell receptor (beta chain) was carried out in a study of shared clonotypes between healthy human individuals. As originally analysed: Quality scores were absent from the junction-only immunoSEQ sequences, so filtering differed. Only in-frame clones appear in the TCRdb table, and some are missing; sequencing was by immunoSEQ multiplex PCR. V, J and clone size are those of that table, while D and trimming were read from the DNA. The table includes about 2 million clones, less than 95% detected once. As for this clone: Its antigen is currently unknown.

Study results and caveats: Clonotypes shared by all four donors outscored non-shared clonotypes in generation probability. Across subsets, estimated richness was generally greater for naive than for memory populations. Rarefaction gave evidence that sorted-subset sequencing remained incomplete despite large depth.

Selected positively for CCR7 and CD45RO-negative, naive CD8 cells excluded terminally differentiated effector memory CD45RA+ cells. Germline V gene sequence: CDR1 ENHRY, CDR2 SYGVKD. The CDR3 is 15 amino acids. V gave up 2 bases and J gave up 5 bases; unmatched junction bases: 6. This TCR was recovered from a man between 18 and 29 years old in good health. J is TRBJ2-7 and V is TRBV10-3, with 10 bases fitting TRBD1. Sequenced material: naive CD8+ T cells sorted from blood. The CDR3 protein is CAISEPGQGTDEQYF. CDR3 DNA sequence: TGTGCCATCAGTGAGCCGGGACAGGGGACCGACGAGCAGTACTTC.